The T cell receptor (beta chain) under discussion was sequenced for a study of T-cell memory formation after mild COVID-19. In regard to this clonotype: Antigen unknown.

The CDR3 loop spans 14 amino acids. The V gene's germline CDR1 is SGDLS and CDR2 YYNGEE. Trimming pared 0 bases from V and 3 bases from J, leaving 6 bases between. Constant-segment primers served in 5'RACE that generated TCR alpha and TCR beta cDNA libraries bearing sample barcodes and UMIs. Each CDR3 protein is one row after TCRdb ran MiXCR on the 5' RACE reads. The table lists some 86,000 distinct CDR3 sequences, 20% to 25% of them singletons. Study-level findings and limits: In second-wave clones peaking day 37, SARS-CoV-2 specificity remained unconfirmed.

The clonotype was recovered from a young man who had mild COVID-19 (a few samples of this study predate the infection). Cell type and time point are not known. The chain is built from TRBV9 and TRBJ2-2; the D gene is possibly TRBD2 (6 bases). The sample comprised PBMCs or a T cell subset sorted from them (not recorded which). CDR3 region: CASSVGGDTGELFF. CDR3 DNA: TGTGCCAGCAGCGTAGGGGGGGACACCGGGGAGCTGTTTTTT.